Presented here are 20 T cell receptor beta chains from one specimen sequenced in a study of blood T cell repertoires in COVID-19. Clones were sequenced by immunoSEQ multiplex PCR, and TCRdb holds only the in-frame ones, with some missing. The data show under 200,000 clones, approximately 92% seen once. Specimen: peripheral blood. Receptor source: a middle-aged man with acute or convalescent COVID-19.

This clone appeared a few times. The CDR3 loop reads CASRGATGLYNSPLHF. The CDR3 nucleotides are TGTGCCAGTAGGGGGGCAACCGGACTTTATAATTCACCCCTCCACTTT. The rearrangement joins TRBV19 to TRBJ1-6; weak D call: TRBD1 (6 bases). V gave up 6 bases and J gave up 4 bases, with 16 bases separating them. Germline CDR1 reads LNHDA; CDR2 reads SQIVND (reference sequence). The CDR3 length is 16 residues.

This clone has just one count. CDR3 residues: CASSLLSPVGTRYGYTF. CDR3 nucleotide sequence: TGTGCCAGCAGCTTATTAAGCCCGGTCGGGACACGATATGGCTACACCTTC. This chain uses TRBV13 with TRBJ1-2; the D gene is possibly TRBD1 (6 bases). This CDR3 has 17 residues. Germline V lookup: CDR1 PRHDT, CDR2 FYEKMQ (reference sequence). The V and J ends lost 2 bases and 5 bases respectively, with 21 bases between them.

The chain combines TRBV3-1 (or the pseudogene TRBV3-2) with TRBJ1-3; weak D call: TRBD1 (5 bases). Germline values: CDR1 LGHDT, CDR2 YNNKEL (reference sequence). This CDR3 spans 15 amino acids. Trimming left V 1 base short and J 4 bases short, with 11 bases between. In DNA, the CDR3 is TGTGCCAGCAGCCAAGCCGGGACTGAAGGAAACACCATATATTTT. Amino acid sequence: CASSQAGTEGNTIYF.

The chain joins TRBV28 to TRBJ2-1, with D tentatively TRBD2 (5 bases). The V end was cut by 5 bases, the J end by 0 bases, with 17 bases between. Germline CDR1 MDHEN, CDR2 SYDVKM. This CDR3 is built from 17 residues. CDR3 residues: CASSPLSGDYSYNEQFF. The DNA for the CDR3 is TGTGCCAGCAGTCCACTCTCCGGGGATTACTCCTACAATGAGCAGTTCTTC. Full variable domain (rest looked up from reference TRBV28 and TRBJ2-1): DVKVTQSSRYLVKRTGEKVFLECVQDMDHENMFWYRQDPGLGLRLIYFSYDVKMKEKGDIPEGYSVSREKKERFSLILESASTNQTSMYLCASSPLSGDYSYNEQFFGPGTRLTVL.

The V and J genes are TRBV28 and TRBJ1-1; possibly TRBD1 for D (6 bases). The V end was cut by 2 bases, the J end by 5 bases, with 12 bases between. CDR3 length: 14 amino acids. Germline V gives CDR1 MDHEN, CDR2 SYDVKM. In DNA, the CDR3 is TGTGCCAGCAGTTTACACAGGGTGGGTACTGAAGCTTTCTTT. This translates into CASSLHRVGTEAFF.

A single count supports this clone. The DNA for the CDR3 is TGTGCCAGCAGTCTAGCGGGAGGGCCGGGTGAGCAGTTCTTC. Its translation: CASSLAGGPGEQFF. The genes are TRBV27 and TRBJ2-1; 12 nucleotides match TRBD2. Germline CDR1 is MNHEY and CDR2 is SMNVEV (reference sequence). With 5 bases clipped from V and 9 bases from J, the junction kept 5 bases outside the gene matches. The CDR3 sequence is 14 residues long.

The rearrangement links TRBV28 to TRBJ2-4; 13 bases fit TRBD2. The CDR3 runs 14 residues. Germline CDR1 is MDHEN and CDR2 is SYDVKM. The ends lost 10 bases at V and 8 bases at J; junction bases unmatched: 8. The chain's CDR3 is CATLTSGRKDIQYF. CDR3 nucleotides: TGTGCCACCTTGACTAGCGGGAGGAAGGACATTCAGTACTTC.

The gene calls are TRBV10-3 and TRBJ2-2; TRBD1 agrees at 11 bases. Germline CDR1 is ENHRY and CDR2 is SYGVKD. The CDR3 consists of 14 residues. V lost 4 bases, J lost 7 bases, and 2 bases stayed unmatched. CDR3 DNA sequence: TGTGCCATCAGTGTTGGGACAGGGGGCGGGGAGCTGTTTTTT. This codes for CAISVGTGGGELFF.

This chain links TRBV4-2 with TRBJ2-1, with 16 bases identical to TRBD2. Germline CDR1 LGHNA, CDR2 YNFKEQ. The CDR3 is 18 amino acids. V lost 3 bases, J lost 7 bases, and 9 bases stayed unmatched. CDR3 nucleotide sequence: TGTGCCAGCAGCCAGGACGGGACTAGCGGGAGGGCCTGGAATGAGCAGTTCTTC. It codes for CASSQDGTSGRAWNEQFF.

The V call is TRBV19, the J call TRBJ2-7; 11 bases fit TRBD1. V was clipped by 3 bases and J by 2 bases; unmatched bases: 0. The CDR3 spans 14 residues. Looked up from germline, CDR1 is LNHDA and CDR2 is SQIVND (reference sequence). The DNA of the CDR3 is TGTGCCAGTAGTATGGGACAGGGGGCCTACGAGCAGTACTTC. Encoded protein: CASSMGQGAYEQYF. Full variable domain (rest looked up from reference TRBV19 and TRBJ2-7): DGGITQSPKYLFRKEGQNVTLSCEQNLNHDAMYWYRQDPGQGLRLIYYSQIVNDFQKGDIAEGYSVSREKKESFPLTVTSAQKNPTAFYLCASSMGQGAYEQYFGPGTRLTVT.

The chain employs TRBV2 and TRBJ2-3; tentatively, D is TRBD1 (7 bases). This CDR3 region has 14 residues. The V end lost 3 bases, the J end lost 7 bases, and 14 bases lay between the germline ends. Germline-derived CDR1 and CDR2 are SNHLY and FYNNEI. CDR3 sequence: CASSDGGGLYTQYF. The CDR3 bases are TGTGCCAGCAGTGACGGAGGGGGCTTATATACGCAGTATTTT.

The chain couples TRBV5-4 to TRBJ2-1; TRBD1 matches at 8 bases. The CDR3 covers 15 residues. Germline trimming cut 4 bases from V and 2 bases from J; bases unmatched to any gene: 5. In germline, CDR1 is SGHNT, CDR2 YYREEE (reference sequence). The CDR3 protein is CASSAGTGPYNEQFF. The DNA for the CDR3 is TGTGCCAGCAGCGCGGGGACAGGCCCCTACAATGAGCAGTTCTTC. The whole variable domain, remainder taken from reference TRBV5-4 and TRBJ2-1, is ETGVTQSPTHLIKTRGQQVTLRCSSQSGHNTVSWYQQALGQGPQFIFQYYREEENGRGNFPPRFSGLQFPNYSSELNVNALELDDSALYLCASSAGTGPYNEQFFGPGTRLTVL.

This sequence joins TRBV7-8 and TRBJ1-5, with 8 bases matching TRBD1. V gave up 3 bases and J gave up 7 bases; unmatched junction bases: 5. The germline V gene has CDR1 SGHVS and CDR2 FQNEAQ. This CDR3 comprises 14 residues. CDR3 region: CASSFAGGWQPQHF. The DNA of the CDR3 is TGTGCCAGCAGCTTCGCAGGGGGCTGGCAGCCCCAGCATTTT.

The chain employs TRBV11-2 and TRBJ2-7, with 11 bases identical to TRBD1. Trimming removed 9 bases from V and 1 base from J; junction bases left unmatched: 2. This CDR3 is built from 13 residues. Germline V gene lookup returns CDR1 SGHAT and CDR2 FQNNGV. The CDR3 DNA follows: TGTGCCAGTAGGGACAGGGGGTCCTACGAGCAGTACGTC. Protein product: CASRDRGSYEQYV.

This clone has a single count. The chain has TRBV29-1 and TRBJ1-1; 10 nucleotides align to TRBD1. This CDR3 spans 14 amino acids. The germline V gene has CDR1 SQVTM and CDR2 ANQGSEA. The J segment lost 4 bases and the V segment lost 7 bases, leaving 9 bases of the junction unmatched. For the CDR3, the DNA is TGCAGCGGCGACAGGGGGCGCTTGGGCACTGAAGCTTTCTTT. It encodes CSGDRGRLGTEAFF.

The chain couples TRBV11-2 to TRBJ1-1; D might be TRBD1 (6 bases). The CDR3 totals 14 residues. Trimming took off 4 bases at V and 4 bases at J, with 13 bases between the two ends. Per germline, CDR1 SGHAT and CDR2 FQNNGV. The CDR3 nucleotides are TGTGCCAGCAGCTCAGGGGATTACGGCACTGAAGCTTTCTTT. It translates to CASSSGDYGTEAFF. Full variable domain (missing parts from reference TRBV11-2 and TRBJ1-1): EAGVAQSPRYKIIEKRQSVAFWCNPISGHATLYWYQQILGQGPKLLIQFQNNGVVDDSQLPKDRFSAERLKGVDSTLKIQPAKLEDSAVYLCASSSGDYGTEAFFGQGTRLTVV.

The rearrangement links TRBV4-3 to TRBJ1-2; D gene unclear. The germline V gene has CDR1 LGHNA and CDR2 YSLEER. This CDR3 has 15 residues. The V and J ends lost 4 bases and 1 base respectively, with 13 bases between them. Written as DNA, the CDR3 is TGCGCCAGCAGCCCGGATGGCGAGGTTAACTATGGCTACACCTTC. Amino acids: CASSPDGEVNYGYTF.

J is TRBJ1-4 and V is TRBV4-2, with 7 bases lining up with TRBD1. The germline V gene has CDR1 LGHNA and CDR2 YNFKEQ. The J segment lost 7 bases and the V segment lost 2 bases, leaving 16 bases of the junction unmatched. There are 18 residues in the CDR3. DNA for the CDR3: TGTGCCAGCAGCCAACGCCCGGGACAGCGTCTTGGGGGTGAAAAACTGTTTTTT. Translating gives CASSQRPGQRLGGEKLFF.

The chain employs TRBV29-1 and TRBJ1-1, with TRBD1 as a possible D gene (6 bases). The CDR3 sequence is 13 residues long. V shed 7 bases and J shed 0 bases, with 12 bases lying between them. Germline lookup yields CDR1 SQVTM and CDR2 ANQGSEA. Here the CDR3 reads CSGLGQLNTEAFF. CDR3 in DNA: TGCAGCGGACTTGGACAGCTGAACACTGAAGCTTTCTTT.

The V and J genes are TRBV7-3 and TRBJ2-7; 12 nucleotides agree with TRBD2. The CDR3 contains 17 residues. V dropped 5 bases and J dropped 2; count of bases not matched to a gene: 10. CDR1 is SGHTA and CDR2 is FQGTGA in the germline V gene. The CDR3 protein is CASSTRPLAGGAYEQYF. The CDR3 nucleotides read TGTGCCAGCAGCACCCGCCCACTAGCGGGAGGAGCCTACGAGCAGTACTTC.